Below, 22 T cell receptor beta chains from the same sample are listed, as sequenced in a study of T cells in Graves' hyperthyroidism and ophthalmopathy. RNA transcripts provided the source from which TCR beta CDR3 regions were amplified. HTBI primers were employed in a first-round RT-PCR of the TCR CDR3. A single record per CDR3 protein comes from TCRdb applying MiXCR to the multiplex PCR reads. Counted here are a few hundred thousand distinct CDR3 sequences, more than 12% occurring once; the ten biggest clones make up about 19%. The specimen was blood. The receptors shown here come from a woman younger than 45 with Graves' ophthalmopathy.

This clonotype was seen at least ten times. The V and J genes are TRBV11-3 and TRBJ1-2; TRBD1 aligns across 7 bases. V was pared by 5 bases and J by 7 bases, with 16 bases of the junction left unmatched. CDR1 is SGHNT, CDR2 YENEEA, per germline. There are 16 residues in the CDR3. The DNA of the CDR3 is TGTGCCAGCAGCCCAAAAGCGGGACAGCCGGAAGGTGGCTACACCTTC. Its protein product is CASSPKAGQPEGGYTF.

In this sample, this clonotype turned up many times. The CDR3 here is CASRQSIRNGYEQYF. The CDR3 nucleotides read TGTGCCAGCAGACAGAGCATCCGGAATGGCTACGAGCAGTACTTC. The chain recombines TRBV7-8 with TRBJ2-7; D ambiguous. The germline gives CDR1 SGHVS, CDR2 FQNEAQ. Trimming cost V 6 bases and J 3 bases, with 18 bases left between them. CDR3 length: 15 amino acids.

The chain is built from TRBV10-3 and TRBJ1-3; TRBD1 matches 9 bases. CDR3 length equals 17 residues. The J segment lost 3 bases and the V segment lost 6 bases, leaving 12 bases of the junction unmatched. Germline assignment: CDR1 ENHRY and CDR2 SYGVKD. This CDR3 reads CAIRESYRGLGGNTIYF. The CDR3 DNA reads TGTGCCATCAGGGAATCGTACAGGGGGCTTGGTGGAAACACCATATATTTT.

This clonotype was counted ten times or more. The chain carries TRBV5-1 and TRBJ1-5, with TRBD1 matching over 7 bases. CDR1 and CDR2 from the germline V gene are SGHRS and YFSETQ. The CDR3 is 14 amino acids. Unmatched junction bases numbered 9, after V lost 5 bases and J lost 7 bases. For the CDR3, the DNA is TGCGCCAGCAGTGAAGGGGGCGATTACCAGCCCCAGCATTTT. It codes for CASSEGGDYQPQHF.

This clonotype was counted many times. The genes are TRBV3-1 and TRBJ1-1; D is uncertain. Trimming removed 4 bases at V and 0 bases at J, with 9 bases between. The germline V gene encodes CDR1 LGHDT and CDR2 YNNKEL (reference sequence). The CDR3 has 14 residues. The CDR3 here is CASSLTALNTEAFF. CDR3 in DNA: TGTGCCAGCAGCCTTACAGCTTTGAACACTGAAGCTTTCTTT.

The genes are TRBV6-4 and TRBJ2-2; 8 nucleotides agree with TRBD1. V shed 2 bases and J 4 bases; nucleotides not matched to a gene: 0. The germline gives CDR1 MRHNA, CDR2 SNTAGT. CDR3 length: 14 residues. The CDR3 is CASSDGQGTGELFF. CDR3 nucleotides: TGTGCCAGCAGTGACGGACAGGGCACCGGGGAGCTGTTTTTT.

This clonotype has ten or more counts. The chain links TRBV7-3 to TRBJ1-1, with TRBD1 identical over 7 bases. Trimming cost V 2 bases and J 0 bases; bases outside gene matches: 18. CDR1 SGHTA and CDR2 FQGTGA come from the germline V gene. The CDR3 has 20 amino acids. CDR3 sequence reads: CASSLDLSRGPNIMNTEAFF. The CDR3 DNA sequence: TGTGCCAGCAGCTTAGATTTGTCGAGGGGGCCGAACATAATGAACACTGAAGCTTTCTTT.

This chain uses TRBV2 with TRBJ2-5; D is unclear. Germline CDR1 is SNHLY and CDR2 is FYNNEI. This CDR3 has 15 residues. Trimming took 3 bases from V and 5 from J, leaving 16 bases between them. Here the CDR3 DNA reads TGTGCCAGCAGTGATAACCTCGGGCGCTTGGAGACCCAGTACTTC. This gives the protein CASSDNLGRLETQYF.

V and J are TRBV7-9 and TRBJ2-1, with D perhaps matching TRBD1 or TRBD2 (7 bases each). CDR1 SEHNR and CDR2 FQNEAQ come from the germline V gene (reference sequence). V gave up 2 bases and J gave up 9 bases, with 14 bases separating them. CDR3 length: 14 residues. CDR3 region: CASSLSGGASEQFF. The CDR3 region has the DNA TGTGCCAGCAGCTTATCAGGGGGGGCGAGTGAGCAGTTCTTC.

This clonotype was detected many times. This sequence joins TRBV12-3 or TRBV12-4 and TRBJ2-1; 8 bases map to TRBD1. The V gene end was trimmed by 6 bases and the J gene end by 1 base; junction bases not matched to a gene: 5. The CDR3 runs to 15 residues. CDR3 amino acids: CASRRQGISYNEQFF. In DNA form, the CDR3 reads TGTGCCAGCAGAAGACAGGGGATATCCTACAATGAGCAGTTCTTC.

This clonotype was counted ten times or more. J is TRBJ1-1 and V is TRBV3-1; D is undetermined. Trimming removed 4 bases at V and 4 bases at J, with 13 bases between. Germline V gene lookup returns CDR1 LGHDT and CDR2 YNNKEL (reference sequence). CDR3 length: 14 residues. Here the CDR3 DNA reads TGTGCCAGCAGCCTAAGCTCGGGGTCCACTGAAGCTTTCTTT. It encodes CASSLSSGSTEAFF.

This clonotype was recorded many times. The chain links TRBV7-9 to TRBJ2-7; D not certain. Germline CDR1 and CDR2: SEHNR and FQNEAQ (reference sequence). Deletions cut 2 bases from V and 3 bases from J, with 14 bases between. This CDR3 comprises 15 residues. The CDR3 spells CASSLTNQQIYEQYF. DNA for the CDR3: TGTGCCAGCAGCTTAACGAACCAACAAATCTACGAGCAGTACTTC. The full variable domain, completed using reference TRBV7-9 and TRBJ2-7, is DTGVSQNPRHKITKRGQNVTFRCDPISEHNRLYWYRQTLGQGPEFLTYFQNEAQLEKSRLLSDRFSAERPKGSFSTLEIQRTEQGDSAMYLCASSLTNQQIYEQYFGPGTRLTVT.

This clonotype was counted ten times or more. The V and J genes are TRBV11-2 and TRBJ1-1; D is uncertain. Germline assignment: CDR1 SGHAT and CDR2 FQNNGV. This CDR3 contains 20 residues. V lost 1 base, J lost 4 bases, and 28 bases lay in between. The CDR3: CASSLVSNIVSLKLGTEAFF. CDR3 DNA: TGTGCCAGCAGCTTAGTATCCAATATTGTCTCCCTTAAACTGGGCACTGAAGCTTTCTTT.

The chain couples TRBV9 to TRBJ2-3; 8 bases agree with TRBD1. The germline V gene has CDR1 SGDLS and CDR2 YYNGEE. There are 15 residues in the CDR3. Trimming at V came to 1 base and at J to 4 bases, leaving 5 bases not matched to a gene. The DNA of the CDR3 is TGTGCCAGCAGCGTACAGGGGGCATATTCAGATACGCAGTATTTT. It is translated as CASSVQGAYSDTQYF.

This clonotype was observed at least ten times. This chain connects TRBV13 to TRBJ2-1; either TRBD1 or TRBD2 may fit D (5 bases each). V dropped 5 bases and J dropped 4 bases, with 21 bases sitting between them. CDR3 length equals 17 residues. CDR1 is PRHDT, CDR2 FYEKMQ, per germline (reference sequence). CDR3 sequence (DNA): TGTGCCAGCAGCCCACCGATCGGGACGGGGATTTACAATGAGCAGTTCTTC. Encoded protein: CASSPPIGTGIYNEQFF.

This clonotype has at least ten counts. V gene TRBV6-2 or TRBV6-3 combines with J gene TRBJ2-5; D is uncertain. Germline CDR1 reads MNHEY; CDR2 reads SVGEGT. The CDR3 consists of 14 residues. The V and J ends lost 4 bases and 5 bases respectively, with 14 bases between them. The CDR3 nucleotides read TGTGCCAGCAGTTCGTCCGATGGATGGGAGACCCAGTACTTC. It translates to CASSSSDGWETQYF.

The table lists this clonotype with many counts. The rearrangement uses TRBV11-2 and TRBJ1-5; D is ambiguous. The CDR3 extends over 14 amino acids. The V end lost 4 bases, the J end lost 0 bases, and 7 bases lay between the germline ends. Germline V gene lookup returns CDR1 SGHAT and CDR2 FQNNGV. CDR3 nucleotide sequence: TGTGCCAGCAGCTCTGAGACTAGCAATCAGCCCCAGCATTTT. It is translated as CASSSETSNQPQHF. The full variable domain, rest sourced from reference TRBV11-2 and TRBJ1-5, is EAGVAQSPRYKIIEKRQSVAFWCNPISGHATLYWYQQILGQGPKLLIQFQNNGVVDDSQLPKDRFSAERLKGVDSTLKIQPAKLEDSAVYLCASSSETSNQPQHFGDGTRLSIL.

For this clonotype: This clone may be a read error of a much larger clone one base away. The rearrangement joins TRBV28 to TRBJ1-1; 8 positions agree with TRBD1. Germline assignment: CDR1 MDHEN and CDR2 SYDVKM. With V trimmed by 7 bases and J by 1 base, 8 bases remained unmatched. This CDR3 has 15 residues. As DNA, the CDR3 is TGTGCCAGCATCACAGGGGGACTCACGAACACTGAAGCTTTCTTT. Translating gives CASITGGLTNTEAFF. Full variable domain (remainder filled in from reference TRBV28 and TRBJ1-1): DVKVTQSSRYLVKRTGEKVFLECVQDMDHENMFWYRQDPGLGLRLIYFSYDVKMKEKGDIPEGYSVSREKKERFSLILESASTNQTSMYLCASITGGLTNTEAFFGQGTRLTVV.

This clonotype occurred many times. The CDR3, as DNA: TGTGCCAGCAAGAACGACCCTAGCACAGATACGCAGTATTTT. As protein: CASKNDPSTDTQYF. The gene calls are TRBV6-2 or TRBV6-3 and TRBJ2-3; D gene ambiguous. The germline CDR1 and CDR2 sequences are MNHEY and SVGEGT. CDR3 length: 14 residues. V lost 7 bases and J 0 bases, leaving 11 bases between the germline ends.

As DNA, the CDR3 is TGTGCCAGCAGCCGGAGAAGGGGACAAGGAGCGGGAGATCAAGAGACCCAGTACTTC. Protein product: CASSRRRGQGAGDQETQYF. The rearrangement joins TRBV4-2 to TRBJ2-5; 8 nucleotides agree with TRBD2. CDR1 and CDR2 from the germline V gene are LGHNA and YNFKEQ. The CDR3 consists of 19 residues. Losses at the gene ends were 4 bases for V and 2 bases for J; bases not matched to a gene: 18.

The chain carries TRBV27 and TRBJ2-5, with a possible D match to TRBD1 (6 bases). The CDR3 loop spans 13 amino acids. Looked up from germline, CDR1 is MNHEY and CDR2 is SMNVEV (reference sequence). The V end was cut by 6 bases, the J end by 4 bases, with 12 bases between. CDR3 sequence reads: CASSGQMRETQYF. The CDR3 DNA is TGTGCCAGCAGCGGACAGATGAGAGAGACCCAGTACTTC.

This clonotype was recorded at least ten times. The chain couples TRBV28 to TRBJ1-2, with a weak D call TRBD1 (5 bases). Deletions cut 3 bases from V and 4 bases from J, with 12 bases between. The germline V gene encodes CDR1 MDHEN and CDR2 SYDVKM. This CDR3 spans 14 amino acids. The CDR3 reads CASSFQGSGYGYTF. CDR3 nucleotide sequence: TGTGCCAGCAGTTTTCAGGGTAGCGGCTATGGCTACACCTTC.